Listed below are T cell receptor beta chains from one sample, sequenced in a study of low-dose radiotherapy and immunotherapy resistance in tumors. TCRdb re-called the reads through MiXCR, storing one row per CDR3 protein. In the table there are about 82,000 distinct CDR3 sequences, approximately 17% of which are singletons. Sequenced material: PBMCs, taken before treatment. The receptors come from a male donor with prostate cancer. CDR3s include the opening cysteine and the closing phenylalanine or tryptophan. D genes are given only for firm matches. Clone size is not always given. Where it is, it says once, few, many or a class for expanded clones.

J gene | V gene | D gene | clone size | CDR3 protein | CDR3 DNA
TRBJ1-1 | TRBV27 | TRBD1 | - | CASRQGGFGWTEAFF | TGTGCCAGCCGACAGGGTGGATTCGGCTGGACTGAAGCTTTCTTT
TRBJ2-3 | TRBV6-2/TRBV6-3 | - | many | CASSYSIYPAASTDTQYF | TGTGCCAGCAGTTACTCGATATACCCAGCGGCTAGCACAGATACGCAGTATTTT
TRBJ2-7 | TRBV27 | - | - | CASSPYDGRDDEQYF | TGTGCCAGCAGTCCGTACGATGGCAGGGACGACGAGCAGTACTTC
TRBJ2-2 | TRBV18 | - | many | CASSRSQGRELFF | TGTGCCAGCTCACGTTCGCAGGGCCGGGAGCTGTTTTTT
TRBJ2-6 | TRBV5-1 | - | many | CASSLGPTSGANVLTF | TGTGCCAGCAGCTTGGGGCCGACCTCTGGGGCCAACGTCCTGACTTTC
TRBJ2-2 | TRBV5-1 | - | many | CASSLDVPLSNTGELFF | TGCGCCAGCAGCTTGGATGTGCCACTTTCGAACACCGGGGAGCTGTTTTTT
TRBJ1-1 | TRBV29-1 | - | many | CSVGAGSNTEAFF | TGCAGCGTCGGGGCCGGGTCGAACACTGAAGCTTTCTTT
TRBJ1-6 | TRBV5-6 | - | many | CASSLGSFRRHLHF | TGTGCCAGCAGCTTAGGGTCGTTCCGGAGGCACCTCCACTTT
TRBJ2-5 | TRBV20-1 | TRBD2 | many | CSARVVAGGRRETQYF | TGCAGTGCTAGGGTGGTAGCGGGGGGGCGTCGAGAGACCCAGTACTTC
TRBJ2-7 | TRBV9 | TRBD2 | many | CASSVDPARGGIHEQYF | TGTGCCAGCAGCGTAGACCCCGCACGCGGGGGGATCCACGAGCAGTACTTC
TRBJ2-5 | TRBV7-2 | TRBD2 | - | CASSLGASGYQETQYF | TGTGCCAGCAGCTTAGGGGCTAGCGGGTACCAAGAGACCCAGTACTTC
TRBJ1-5 | TRBV6-6 | TRBD1 | - | CASSSGTGRLGWQPQHF | TGTGCCAGCAGTTCCGGGACAGGCCGCCTAGGGTGGCAGCCCCAGCATTTT
TRBJ2-7 | TRBV6-2/TRBV6-3 | TRBD2 | - | CASRTSGGGGQYF | TGTGCCAGCAGAACTAGCGGAGGAGGTGGGCAGTACTTC
TRBJ1-1 | TRBV6-6 | TRBD1 | many | CASSPLGRGMNTEAFF | TGTGCCAGCAGTCCGCTGGGCAGGGGGATGAACACTGAAGCTTTCTTT
TRBJ2-1 | TRBV24-1 | TRBD2 | many | CATRGLAEHNEQFF | TGTGCCACCAGAGGCCTAGCGGAACACAATGAGCAGTTCTTC
TRBJ1-4 | TRBV12-3/TRBV12-4 | TRBD1 | many | CASSFLTGGRITNEKLFF | TGTGCCAGCAGTTTTTTGACAGGGGGGCGAATTACTAATGAAAAACTGTTTTTT
TRBJ1-4 | TRBV20-1 | - | many | CSAREQGLQKLFF | TGCAGTGCTAGGGAACAGGGTTTGCAAAAACTGTTTTTT
TRBJ2-1 | TRBV7-2 | TRBD2 | many | CASSLPLAGGNNEQFF | TGTGCCAGCAGCTTACCGCTAGCGGGGGGCAACAATGAGCAGTTCTTC
TRBJ2-2 | TRBV20-1 | - | many | CSARDRYTGELFF | TGCAGTGCTAGAGATCGGTACACCGGGGAGCTGTTTTTT
TRBJ2-3 | TRBV6-1 | TRBD1 | many | CASRPGTASTDTQYF | TGTGCCAGCAGGCCCGGGACAGCTAGCACAGATACGCAGTATTTT
TRBJ1-1 | TRBV18 | - | - | CASSDGLYTEAFF | TGTGCCAGCTCTGATGGGTTATACACTGAAGCTTTCTTT
TRBJ2-5 | TRBV20-1 | - | many | CSARDRFTSPETQYF | TGCAGTGCTAGAGATCGATTTACCAGTCCGGAGACCCAGTACTTC
TRBJ2-1 | TRBV1 | - | - | CTSSQVREGEQFF | TGCACCAGCAGCCAAGTAAGGGAGGGTGAGCAGTTCTTC
TRBJ2-2 | TRBV9 | TRBD1 | many | CASSVEWETGVTGELFF | TGTGCCAGCAGCGTAGAATGGGAGACAGGGGTTACCGGGGAGCTGTTTTTT
TRBJ2-1 | TRBV7-8 | - | many | CASSLNPGLEQFF | TGTGCCAGCAGCTTGAACCCGGGACTTGAGCAGTTCTTC
TRBJ2-1 | TRBV5-1 | TRBD1 | many | CASSLSGTGYNEQFF | TGCGCCAGCAGCTTATCCGGGACAGGCTACAATGAGCAGTTCTTC
TRBJ2-3 | TRBV4-1 | - | - | CASSQAAGRIGDTQYF | TGCGCCAGCAGCCAGGCCGCGGGGCGGATAGGAGATACGCAGTATTTT
TRBJ2-1 | TRBV20-1 | - | many | CSASSPWSGLDEQFF | TGCAGTGCTAGTAGCCCCTGGAGCGGGCTTGATGAGCAGTTCTTC
TRBJ2-7 | TRBV29-1 | TRBD1 | - | CSADRGTGGEQYF | TGCAGCGCAGATCGTGGGACAGGGGGCGAGCAGTACTTC
TRBJ2-1 | TRBV6-1 | - | many | CASSLLGYNEQFF | TGTGCCAGCTCCCTTTTGGGGTACAATGAGCAGTTCTTC
TRBJ2-7 | TRBV9 | TRBD1 | many | CASSAGQGPYEQYF | TGTGCCAGCAGCGCCGGACAGGGGCCCTACGAGCAGTACTTC
TRBJ2-2 | TRBV29-1 | - | many | CSVESGASTGELFF | TGCAGCGTTGAATCCGGGGCGAGCACCGGGGAGCTGTTTTTT
TRBJ2-3 | TRBV20-1 | TRBD1 | many | CSAQQGATDTQYF | TGCAGTGCACAACAGGGGGCCACAGATACGCAGTATTTT
TRBJ2-1 | TRBV10-3 | TRBD1 | many | CAISGDRGSYNEQFF | TGTGCCATCAGTGGTGACAGGGGCTCCTACAATGAGCAGTTCTTC
TRBJ2-2 | TRBV4-1 | - | - | CASRTGGLAKNTGELFF | TGCGCCAGCAGAACTGGCGGGCTAGCGAAAAACACCGGGGAGCTGTTTTTT
TRBJ2-1 | TRBV19 | - | many | CASSIGSSPGEQFF | TGTGCCAGTAGTATAGGGAGTTCCCCAGGCGAGCAGTTCTTC
TRBJ2-3 | TRBV5-4 | - | - | CASSLASGLTDTQYF | TGTGCCAGCAGCTTGGCGTCCGGTCTCACAGATACGCAGTATTTT
TRBJ2-5 | TRBV5-3 | - | few | CASRMTNKETQYF | TGTGCCAGCAGGATGACAAACAAAGAGACCCAGTACTTC
TRBJ2-2 | TRBV13 | TRBD1 | many | CASSSFGTGGTGELFF | TGTGCCAGCAGCTCATTCGGGACAGGGGGCACCGGGGAGCTGTTTTTT
TRBJ2-1 | TRBV5-1 | TRBD1 | many | CASSSPGTGKNEQFF | TGCGCCAGCAGTTCCCCCGGGACAGGGAAGAATGAGCAGTTCTTC
TRBJ1-2 | TRBV18 | - | many | CASSDPGHGYTF | TGTGCCAGCTCGGACCCCGGACATGGCTACACCTTC
TRBJ2-1 | TRBV7-2 | - | many | CASSLGTRGYNEQFF | TGTGCCAGCAGCTTAGGTACTAGGGGCTACAATGAGCAGTTCTTC
TRBJ2-7 | TRBV6-2/TRBV6-3 | TRBD1 | - | CASSYSLLTPGLGQDEQYF | TGTGCCAGCAGTTACTCCCTATTGACCCCCGGTCTGGGACAGGACGAGCAGTACTTC
TRBJ2-1 | TRBV5-1 | TRBD2 | many | CASTLAGSYNEQFF | TGCGCCAGCACCCTAGCGGGAAGCTACAATGAGCAGTTCTTC
TRBJ2-3 | TRBV6-2/TRBV6-3 | - | many | CASTRQGADTQYF | TGTGCCAGCACGCGGCAGGGTGCAGATACGCAGTATTTT
TRBJ2-5 | TRBV5-4 | - | - | CASSLPTRRGEETQYF | TGTGCCAGCAGCTTGCCCACCCGTCGCGGTGAAGAGACCCAGTACTTC
TRBJ2-7 | TRBV7-2 | TRBD1 | many | CASSARTPRGTEQYF | TGTGCCAGCAGCGCAAGGACCCCCAGGGGGACCGAGCAGTACTTC
TRBJ2-1 | TRBV5-5 | - | many | CASSGGGGGLNEQFF | TGTGCCAGCAGCGGGGGTGGCGGGGGCTTAAATGAGCAGTTCTTC